This note documents a single TCR beta chain sequence. Antigen specificity is unknown. The protocol was immunoSEQ multiplex PCR, while the TCRdb copy is restricted to in-frame clones and leaves out a portion. The sample shows approximately 150,000 clones, 70% to 90% of them seen only once. The source of the sample is a study of T cell responses to AZD1222 COVID-19 vaccine. Whole-study context: Second-dose recipients at about 4 or about 12 weeks were treated as one pooled group.

The study, taken as a whole, reports: It was only a handful of AZD1222 recipients who were seropositive at baseline. Donors were largely white British and mainly female; clonal diversity was possibly underestimated.

CDR1 and CDR2 from the germline V gene are SGHVS and FQNEAQ. Losses at the gene ends were 3 bases for V and 3 bases for J; bases not matched to a gene: 9. This CDR3 spans 16 amino acids. The chain joins TRBV7-8 to TRBJ2-7; 9 nucleotides align to TRBD2. The sample consisted of peripheral blood, taken on day 0 of AZD1222 vaccination. This TCR came from an adult in good health. The CDR3 reads CASSFKRSGRFYEQYF. The CDR3, as DNA: TGTGCCAGCAGCTTTAAGCGAAGCGGGAGGTTCTACGAGCAGTACTTC.